The 32 T cell receptor beta chains reported below all come from one sample, sequenced in a study of Graves' ophthalmopathy and Graves' hyperthyroidism. TCR beta CDR3 regions were amplified from RNA transcripts. HTBI primers were used in a first-round RT-PCR, which preceded a second-round multiplex PCR. TCRdb passed the multiplex PCR reads through MiXCR, listing each CDR3 protein once. The sample carries 150,000 to 200,000 distinct CDR3 sequences, around 40% recorded once. Sequencing used peripheral blood. Every receptor here comes from a man aged 25-45 years with Graves' ophthalmopathy.

The V call is TRBV12-3 or TRBV12-4, the J call TRBJ2-5; D might be TRBD1 (6 bases). V lost 10 bases and J lost 5, with 14 bases in between. The CDR3 is made up of 12 amino acids. The CDR3 protein is CATGVARETQYF. The DNA of the CDR3 is TGTGCCACAGGGGTAGCGCGGGAGACCCAGTACTTC.

This clonotype was seen many times. This chain links TRBV6-5 with TRBJ2-2, with 10 bases aligning to TRBD2. Trimming at V came to 2 bases and at J to 4 bases, leaving 1 base not matched to a gene. Germline V gene data show CDR1 as MNHEY and CDR2 as SVGAGI. The CDR3 runs 15 residues. In DNA form, the CDR3 reads TGTGCCAGCAGTTACACTAGCGGGACCACCGGGGAGCTGTTTTTT. Encoded protein: CASSYTSGTTGELFF.

This clonotype was recorded at least ten times. This rearrangement joins TRBV25-1 to TRBJ2-5; TRBD2 aligns across 15 bases. This CDR3 spans 19 amino acids. V lost 1 base to trimming and J lost 3 bases; unmatched junction nucleotides: 9. Germline assignment: CDR1 MGHDK and CDR2 SYGVNS. CDR3 residues: CASSEWRGTSGRIEETQYF. In nucleotides, the CDR3 is TGTGCCAGCAGTGAATGGCGGGGGACTAGCGGGAGGATCGAAGAGACCCAGTACTTC.

This clonotype has a handful of counts. The chain has TRBV6-1 and TRBJ2-7; 11 nucleotides line up with TRBD2. CDR3 length equals 15 residues. V lost 7 bases and J lost 4; bases outside the gene matches: 9. Germline V gene sequence: CDR1 MNHNS, CDR2 SASEGT. The CDR3 loop reads CASIPLAGGHYEQYF. CDR3 nucleotides: TGTGCCAGCATCCCCCTAGCGGGAGGACATTACGAGCAGTACTTC.

This clonotype was detected many times. This rearrangement joins TRBV18 to TRBJ2-7; TRBD1 matches 10 bases. The CDR3 contains 14 residues. V shed 3 bases, J shed 4 bases, and the junction held 3 bases outside the gene matches. Looked up from germline, CDR1 is KGHSH and CDR2 is LQKENI. The CDR3 coding sequence is TGTGCCAGCTCACCGAGGACAGGGGGATACGAGCAGTACTTC. It specifies CASSPRTGGYEQYF.

This clonotype has a count of ten or more. V and J are TRBV6-2 or TRBV6-3 and TRBJ2-2; 11 positions match TRBD2. The length of the CDR3 is 14 residues. After removal of 10 bases from V and 4 bases from J, the junction contained 5 bases not matched to a gene. The germline gives CDR1 MNHEY, CDR2 SVGEGT. CDR3 bases: TGTGCCATCAGGGGACTAGCGGCCACCGGGGAGCTGTTTTTT. Its translation: CAIRGLAATGELFF.

This clonotype was counted ten times or more. The V gene is TRBV5-1, the J gene TRBJ2-7; 8 bases fit TRBD1. The CDR3 totals 15 residues. Unmatched junction bases numbered 5, after V lost 0 bases and J lost 3 bases. Germline V lookup: CDR1 SGHRS, CDR2 YFSETQ. The chain's CDR3 is CASSLAPGQGYEQYF. CDR3 nucleotides: TGCGCCAGCAGCTTGGCACCCGGACAGGGCTACGAGCAGTACTTC.

This clonotype was counted once. The chain combines TRBV24-1 with TRBJ2-7; D uncertain. The CDR3 contains 12 residues. V gave up 3 bases and J gave up 9 bases, with 11 bases separating them. The germline gives CDR1 KGHDR, CDR2 SFDVKD. The CDR3 reads CATSDPRGSQYF. Here the CDR3 DNA reads TGTGCCACCAGTGATCCGAGAGGTTCGCAGTACTTC.

The chain links TRBV12-3 or TRBV12-4 to TRBJ1-1; D unresolved. The CDR3 spans 12 residues. The V end lost 11 bases, the J end lost 4 bases, and 14 bases lay between the germline ends. This CDR3 reads CAVGWEGTEAFF. In DNA form, the CDR3 reads TGTGCCGTCGGGTGGGAGGGCACTGAAGCTTTCTTT.

Many counts were recorded for this clonotype. The V call is TRBV5-1, the J call TRBJ1-6; D is uncertain. The ends were cut back, 0 bases at V and 10 bases at J, with 11 bases in the middle. The CDR3 has 14 residues. CDR1 and CDR2 (germline): SGHRS, YFSETQ. For the CDR3, the DNA is TGCGCCAGCAGCTTGGAGCCGGTAGGGTCACCCCTCCACTTT. Its translation: CASSLEPVGSPLHF.

The chain joins TRBV6-2 or TRBV6-3 to TRBJ2-7, with D possibly being TRBD1 (6 bases). The CDR3 is 16 residues long. Germline CDR1 MNHEY, CDR2 SVGEGT. Trimming pared 4 bases from V and 3 bases from J, leaving 19 bases between. This chain's CDR3 is CASSFFIADRRYEQYF. The CDR3 region has the DNA TGTGCCAGCAGTTTCTTTATTGCGGACAGACGCTACGAGCAGTACTTC.

This clonotype was found many times. V usage is TRBV12-3 or TRBV12-4 and J usage is TRBJ1-1; D call uncertain. The germline V and J ends were trimmed by 6 bases and 1 base, with 9 bases remaining between them. The CDR3 spans 13 residues. The CDR3 region is CASRPQRNTEAFF. CDR3 DNA: TGTGCCAGCAGGCCTCAGAGGAACACTGAAGCTTTCTTT.

The chain carries TRBV6-2 or TRBV6-3 and TRBJ1-6; D not resolved. Trimming left V 3 bases short and J 0 bases short, with 9 bases between. CDR1 and CDR2 (germline): MNHEY, SVGEGT. The CDR3 consists of 16 residues. The CDR3 reads CASSYRKSSYNSPLHF. The CDR3 bases are TGTGCCAGCAGTTATAGGAAGAGCTCCTATAATTCACCCCTCCACTTT.

This chain links TRBV11-2 with TRBJ1-5, with a possible D match to TRBD1 (5 bases). This CDR3 has 17 residues. Germline V lookup: CDR1 SGHAT, CDR2 FQNNGV. The V end was cut by 5 bases, the J end by 4 bases, with 21 bases between. The CDR3 nucleotides read TGTGCCAGCAGCCCAACCCAGGGCAGCCCAATAAATCAGCCCCAGCATTTT. Its translation: CASSPTQGSPINQPQHF.

This clonotype was counted a single time. This chain uses TRBV20-1 with TRBJ2-7, with D perhaps TRBD2 (5 bases). Germline values: CDR1 DFQATT, CDR2 SNEGSKA (reference sequence). The CDR3 has 14 amino acids. Trimming removed 0 bases at V and 3 bases at J, with 12 bases between. The CDR3 nucleotides are TGCAGTGCTAGAGATTACGGGATCAACTACGAGCAGTACTTC. Translated, it gives CSARDYGINYEQYF.

This clonotype was recorded a few times. The V gene is TRBV28, the J gene TRBJ2-7; TRBD2 is a possible D gene (6 bases). Germline V gene sequence: CDR1 MDHEN, CDR2 SYDVKM. The V gene lost 5 bases and the J gene lost 2 bases, with 19 bases spanning the gap. This CDR3 spans 16 amino acids. CDR3 coding DNA: TGTGCCAGCAGTCCAACACCGGGACTCGACGCCTACGAGCAGTACTTC. Protein sequence: CASSPTPGLDAYEQYF.

The chain combines TRBV12-3 or TRBV12-4 with TRBJ1-6; tentatively, D is TRBD1 (6 bases). CDR3 length equals 15 residues. Trimming removed 4 bases at V and 6 bases at J, with 13 bases between. In DNA form, the CDR3 reads TGTGCCAGCAGTTCGGGGGGGACACGTAATTCACCCCTCCACTTT. Amino acids: CASSSGGTRNSPLHF.

CDR3 bases: TGTGCCAGCAGCTTATTGGGGGGGAGGGTCCAAGAGACCCAGTACTTC. Amino acid sequence: CASSLLGGRVQETQYF. The rearrangement joins TRBV12-3 or TRBV12-4 to TRBJ2-5; 7 positions match TRBD2. This CDR3 is 16 amino acids long. J lost 1 base, V lost 6 bases, and 11 bases had no gene match.

V gene TRBV29-1 combines with J gene TRBJ2-7; 13 bases are a match to TRBD2. The germline CDR1 and CDR2 sequences are SQVTM and ANQGSEA. J gave up 0 bases and V 4 bases, and 12 bases lay outside the gene matches. The CDR3 spans 18 residues. CDR3 sequence reads: CSVAMGGLAGRSSYEQYF. The CDR3 DNA follows: TGCAGCGTTGCAATGGGGGGACTAGCGGGACGGAGCTCCTACGAGCAGTACTTC.

The chain has TRBV6-2 or TRBV6-3 and TRBJ2-7, with D uncertain. This CDR3 is 12 amino acids long. V gave up 2 bases and J gave up 5 bases, with 7 bases separating them. Germline V lookup: CDR1 MNHEY, CDR2 SVGEGT. The CDR3, as DNA: TGTGCCAGCAGTTACATGCGTCACGAGCAGTACTTC. Translating it yields CASSYMRHEQYF.

The rearrangement links TRBV7-2 to TRBJ2-7; D not resolved. From germline, CDR1 is SGHTA and CDR2 FQGNSA. V was shortened by 1 base and J by 0 bases, with 7 bases between the two germline ends. The CDR3 extends over 14 amino acids. The CDR3 loop reads CASSLGGNSYEQYF. The DNA for the CDR3 is TGTGCCAGCAGCTTAGGTGGCAACTCCTACGAGCAGTACTTC. Full variable domain (remainder filled in from reference TRBV7-2 and TRBJ2-7): GAGVSQSPSNKVTEKGKDVELRCDPISGHTALYWYRQSLGQGLEFLIYFQGNSAPDKSGLPSDRFSAERTGGSVSTLTIQRTQQEDSAVYLCASSLGGNSYEQYFGPGTRLTVT.

This clonotype was counted only a few times. V and J are TRBV6-1 and TRBJ2-7; TRBD1 agrees at 7 bases. The CDR3 spans 15 residues. CDR1 MNHNS and CDR2 SASEGT come from the germline V gene. Trimming at V came to 7 bases and at J to 1 base, leaving 10 bases not matched to a gene. CDR3 coding DNA: TGTGCCAGCACGACCGGACAGGCAGGGTCCTACGAGCAGTACTTC. Amino acids: CASTTGQAGSYEQYF.

J is TRBJ2-5 and V is TRBV6-5; the D gene is possibly TRBD1 (6 bases). Trimming took off 2 bases at V and 4 bases at J, with 14 bases between the two ends. CDR1 and CDR2 from the germline V gene are MNHEY and SVGAGI. There are 15 residues in the CDR3. In nucleotides, the CDR3 is TGTGCCAGCAGTTACAGATACAGGGCAGGAGAGACCCAGTACTTC. Its protein product is CASSYRYRAGETQYF.

The chain employs TRBV6-2 or TRBV6-3 and TRBJ2-7; 12 nucleotides match TRBD2. This CDR3 has 18 residues. Trimming took 6 bases from V and 1 from J; bases not matched to a gene: 13. In germline, CDR1 is MNHEY, CDR2 SVGEGT. As DNA, the CDR3 is TGTGCCAGCAGCTACCCTCGGACTAGCGGGAAGAGGTCCTACGAGCAGTACTTC. This encodes CASSYPRTSGKRSYEQYF.

The table lists this clonotype with many counts. V gene TRBV20-1 combines with J gene TRBJ2-7; 8 nucleotides match TRBD2. The CDR3 covers 13 residues. Germline V gene sequence: CDR1 DFQATT, CDR2 SNEGSKA (reference sequence). Trimming at V came to 6 bases and at J to 7 bases, leaving 11 bases not matched to a gene. The CDR3 spells CSAPGLGGGEQYF. The CDR3 region has the DNA TGCAGTGCCCCGGGACTAGGGGGGGGAGAGCAGTACTTC.

This clonotype was seen once. The rearrangement links TRBV20-1 to TRBJ2-5, with a tentative D call TRBD2 (6 bases). The V gene's germline CDR1 is DFQATT and CDR2 SNEGSKA (reference sequence). The CDR3 has 11 amino acids. V was pared by 4 bases and J by 10 bases, with 13 bases between. CDR3 DNA sequence: TGCAGTGCTACCGGACTAATCGACCAGTACTTC. Its translation: CSATGLIDQYF.

This clonotype was seen at least ten times. The rearrangement uses TRBV6-2 or TRBV6-3 and TRBJ2-7; 7 bases fit TRBD1. The J segment lost 3 bases and the V segment lost 7 bases, leaving 3 bases of the junction unmatched. The germline gives CDR1 MNHEY, CDR2 SVGEGT. This CDR3 is 12 amino acids long. The CDR3 DNA reads TGTGCCAGCAAGACAGGGAACTACGAGCAGTACTTC. It codes for CASKTGNYEQYF.

This clonotype was seen at least ten times. The gene calls are TRBV29-1 and TRBJ2-5; D remains unclear. Deletions cut 4 bases from V and 5 bases from J, with 8 bases between. The CDR3 has 11 amino acids. CDR1 and CDR2 from the germline V gene are SQVTM and ANQGSEA. CDR3 sequence reads: CSVVSSETQYF. The CDR3, as DNA: TGCAGCGTTGTGAGCTCGGAGACCCAGTACTTC. Based on the CDR3 plus reference TRBV29-1 and TRBJ2-5, the full variable domain is SAVISQKPSRDICQRGTSLTIQCQVDSQVTMMFWYRQQPGQSLTLIATANQGSEATYESGFVIDKFPISRPNLTFSTLTVSNMSPEDSSIYLCSVVSSETQYFGPGTRLLVL.

The rearrangement uses TRBV10-2 and TRBJ1-1; 8 bases match TRBD1. Trimming took 4 bases from V and 8 from J; bases not matched to a gene: 9. The CDR3 contains 14 residues. CDR1 is WSHSY and CDR2 is SAAADI in the germline V gene. The CDR3 coding sequence is TGCGCCAGCAGTGGAGGGACAGGAACAAAGGAAGCTTTCTTT. Encoded protein: CASSGGTGTKEAFF.

This clonotype has ten or more counts. The chain recombines TRBV5-1 with TRBJ2-7, with D possibly matching TRBD2 (6 bases). Germline V lookup: CDR1 SGHRS, CDR2 YFSETQ. Trimming removed 0 bases from V and 2 bases from J, with 12 bases in between. This CDR3 has 15 amino acids. The CDR3 protein is CASSLGLVLAYEQYF. The CDR3 nucleotides are TGCGCCAGCAGCTTGGGACTAGTTTTGGCCTACGAGCAGTACTTC. The full variable domain, completed using reference TRBV5-1 and TRBJ2-7, is KAGVTQTPRYLIKTRGQQVTLSCSPISGHRSVSWYQQTPGQGLQFLFEYFSETQRNKGNFPGRFSGRQFSNSRSEMNVSTLELGDSALYLCASSLGLVLAYEQYFGPGTRLTVT.

This clonotype has at least ten counts. The V gene is TRBV2, the J gene TRBJ2-7; D tentatively fits TRBD1 or TRBD2 (5 bases each). Germline CDR1 and CDR2: SNHLY and FYNNEI. The CDR3 loop spans 12 amino acids. V lost 9 bases and J 3 bases, leaving 12 bases between the germline ends. CDR3 protein: CASRWGSYEQYF. The CDR3 nucleotides are TGTGCCAGTCGCTGGGGGAGCTACGAGCAGTACTTC.

The chain links TRBV15 to TRBJ1-2, with unresolved D. V was cut by 1 base and J by 7 bases, with 10 bases left in between. CDR3 length equals 13 residues. Germline-derived CDR1 and CDR2 are LNHNV and YYDKDF (reference sequence). The CDR3: CATSRGSGFGYTF. The CDR3, as DNA: TGTGCCACCAGCAGAGGATCCGGTTTTGGCTACACCTTC. Drawing the rest from reference TRBV15 and TRBJ1-2, the complete variable domain is DAMVIQNPRYQVTQFGKPVTLSCSQTLNHNVMYWYQQKSSQAPKLLFHYYDKDFNNEADTPDNFQSRRPNTSFCFLDIRSPGLGDTAMYLCATSRGSGFGYTFGSGTRLTVV.